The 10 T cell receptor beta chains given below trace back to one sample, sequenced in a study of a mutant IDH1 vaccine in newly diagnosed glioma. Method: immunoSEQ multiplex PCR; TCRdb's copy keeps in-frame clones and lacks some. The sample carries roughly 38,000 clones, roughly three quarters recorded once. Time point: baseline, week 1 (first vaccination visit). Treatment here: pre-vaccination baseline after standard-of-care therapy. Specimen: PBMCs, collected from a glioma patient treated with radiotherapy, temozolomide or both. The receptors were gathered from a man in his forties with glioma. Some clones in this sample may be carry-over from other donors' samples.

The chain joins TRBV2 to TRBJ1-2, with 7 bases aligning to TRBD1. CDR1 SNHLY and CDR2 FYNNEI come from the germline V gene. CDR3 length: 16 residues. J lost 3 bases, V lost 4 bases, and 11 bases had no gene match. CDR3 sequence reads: CASSVQGRLGHYGYTF. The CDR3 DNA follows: TGTGCCAGCAGTGTACAGGGGAGGTTAGGGCACTATGGCTACACCTTC.

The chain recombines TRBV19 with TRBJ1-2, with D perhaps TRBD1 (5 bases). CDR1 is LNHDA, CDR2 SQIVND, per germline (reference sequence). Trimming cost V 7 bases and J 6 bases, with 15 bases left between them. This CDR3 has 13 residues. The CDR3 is CASNGRAINGYTF. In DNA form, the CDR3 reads TGTGCCAGTAATGGCAGGGCGATCAATGGCTACACCTTC.

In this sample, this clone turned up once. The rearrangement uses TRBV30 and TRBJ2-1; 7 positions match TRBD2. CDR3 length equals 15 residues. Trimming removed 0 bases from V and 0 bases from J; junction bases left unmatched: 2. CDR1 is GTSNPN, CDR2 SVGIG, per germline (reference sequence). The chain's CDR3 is CAWSVAGPSYNEQFF. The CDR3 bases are TGTGCCTGGAGTGTAGCGGGGCCCTCCTACAATGAGCAGTTCTTC.

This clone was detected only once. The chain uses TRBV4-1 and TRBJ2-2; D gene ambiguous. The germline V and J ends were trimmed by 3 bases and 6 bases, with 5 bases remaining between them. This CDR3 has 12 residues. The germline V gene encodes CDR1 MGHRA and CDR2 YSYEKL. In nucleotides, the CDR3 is TGCGCCAGCAGCCATCCTTCCGGGGAGCTGTTTTTT. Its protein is CASSHPSGELFF.

The CDR3 loop is CATPDRDNTEAFF. Here the CDR3 DNA reads TGCGCCACCCCGGACAGGGATAACACTGAAGCTTTCTTT. The chain has TRBV10-1 and TRBJ1-1; 8 bases are a match to TRBD1. With 10 bases clipped from V and 2 bases from J, the junction kept 6 bases outside the gene matches. This CDR3 has 13 amino acids. Per germline, CDR1 WNHNN and CDR2 SYGVQD (reference sequence).

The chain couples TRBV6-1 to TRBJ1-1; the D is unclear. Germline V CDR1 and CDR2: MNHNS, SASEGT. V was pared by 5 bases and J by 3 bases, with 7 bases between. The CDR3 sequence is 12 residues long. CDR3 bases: TGTGCCAGCAGTTTCGGATACACTGAAGCTTTCTTT. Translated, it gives CASSFGYTEAFF.

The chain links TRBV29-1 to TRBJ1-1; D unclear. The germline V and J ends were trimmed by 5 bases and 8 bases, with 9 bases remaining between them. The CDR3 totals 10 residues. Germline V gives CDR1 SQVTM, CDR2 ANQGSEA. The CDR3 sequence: CSVSTLEAFF. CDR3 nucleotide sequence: TGCAGCGTTTCGACCCTCGAAGCTTTCTTT.

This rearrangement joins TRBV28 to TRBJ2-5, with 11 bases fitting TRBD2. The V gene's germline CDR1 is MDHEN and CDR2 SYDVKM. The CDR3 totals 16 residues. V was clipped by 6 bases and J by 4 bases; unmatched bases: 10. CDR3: CASRIAGGLSIETQYF. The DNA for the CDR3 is TGTGCCAGCAGGATAGCGGGGGGGCTTAGTATAGAGACCCAGTACTTC.

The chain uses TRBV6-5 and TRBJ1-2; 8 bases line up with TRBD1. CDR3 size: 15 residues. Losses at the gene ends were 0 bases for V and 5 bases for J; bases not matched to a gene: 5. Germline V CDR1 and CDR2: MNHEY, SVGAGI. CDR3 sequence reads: CASSYSQTGVYGYTF. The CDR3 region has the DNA TGTGCCAGCAGTTACTCGCAGACAGGGGTATATGGCTACACCTTC.

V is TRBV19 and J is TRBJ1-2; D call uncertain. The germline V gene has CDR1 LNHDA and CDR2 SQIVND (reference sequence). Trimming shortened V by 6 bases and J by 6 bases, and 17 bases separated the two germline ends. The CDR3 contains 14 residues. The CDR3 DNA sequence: TGTGCCAGTAGCCTGTTGGGGTACGGCCATGGCTACACCTTC. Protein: CASSLLGYGHGYTF.